Listed here are 12 T cell receptor beta chains from one sample, sequenced in a study of regulatory T cells in long-lasting Graves disease. Time point meaning: newly diagnosed GD, antithyroid drugs for less than 3 months. Preparation of the TCR library used RNA extracted from PBMCs. Building of the TCR beta libraries involved iRepertoire HTBI primers and Arm-PCR of CDR3 regions. TCRdb re-analysed the multiplex PCR reads in MiXCR, keeping a single row per CDR3 protein. This sample carries hundreds of thousands of distinct CDR3 sequences, about 15% of them seen once, and the ten largest clones take under 20%. These same data were also listed under a study on T cells in Graves' hyperthyroidism and ophthalmopathy.

The specimen was peripheral blood mononuclear cells (PBMCs), collected at new diagnosis, from a patient treated with antithyroid drugs. Every receptor here comes from a woman aged 25 to 39 with Graves disease.

This clonotype has more than one count but fewer than ten. The chain employs TRBV20-1 and TRBJ2-7; 13 bases align to TRBD2. Germline V lookup: CDR1 DFQATT, CDR2 SNEGSKA (reference sequence). V dropped 5 bases and J dropped 6; count of bases not matched to a gene: 10. CDR3 length equals 15 residues. The CDR3 coding sequence is TGCAGTGCTCGTTTGACTAGCGGGAGGAGTGGCGAGCAGTACTTC. As protein: CSARLTSGRSGEQYF.

Comments on this clonotype: A much bigger clone sits one base away, suggesting this may be a read error. This CDR3 fails to terminate in the conserved phenylalanine or tryptophan, so it likely reflects a read error. The chain couples TRBV15 to TRBJ1-2; the D is unclear. Per the germline V gene, CDR1 is LNHNV and CDR2 is YYDKDF (reference sequence). CDR3 size: 12 residues. V dropped 1 base and J dropped 8 bases, with 8 bases sitting between them. The CDR3 coding sequence is TGTGCCACCAGCAGAGGTCCAGTGGGCTACACCCTC. It encodes CATSRGPVGYTL.

On this clonotype itself: The junction departs from germline at one end; a sequencing error may be responsible. The gene calls are TRBV7-9 and TRBJ2-1; the D is unclear. CDR3 length: 14 residues. The germline V gene encodes CDR1 SEHNR and CDR2 FQNEAQ (reference sequence). In DNA form, the CDR3 reads TGCGCCAGCAGCCAAGAGTCAGCGTACAATGAGCAGTTCTTC. Protein product: CASSQESAYNEQFF. The entire variable domain, with the rest obtained from reference TRBV7-9 and TRBJ2-1, is as follows: DTGVSQNPRHKITKRGQNVTFRCDPISEHNRLYWYRQTLGQGPEFLTYFQNEAQLEKSRLLSDRFSAERPKGSFSTLEIQRTEQGDSAMYLCASSQESAYNEQFFGPGTRLTVL.

The CDR3 DNA follows: TGCAGCGTTTTGGAGCAGTTCGGGGCCGGGGGCACTGAAGCTTTCTTT. It yields the protein CSVLEQFGAGGTEAFF. The V gene is TRBV29-1, the J gene TRBJ1-1, with a weak D call TRBD1 (5 bases). The CDR3 runs to 16 residues. From germline, CDR1 is SQVTM and CDR2 ANQGSEA. The V gene lost 5 bases and the J gene lost 4 bases, with 23 bases spanning the gap.

This clonotype appeared a few times. This rearrangement joins TRBV20-1 to TRBJ2-7; TRBD2 matches at 10 bases. The length of the CDR3 is 16 residues. CDR1 and CDR2 (germline): DFQATT, SNEGSKA (reference sequence). The CDR3 coding sequence is TGCAGCAGTAGACCCTCGGGACTAGCGTACTCCTACGAGCAGTACTTC. Translated, it gives CSSRPSGLAYSYEQYF.

Many counts were recorded for this clonotype. V gene TRBV2 combines with J gene TRBJ1-1, with 7 bases identical to TRBD1. This CDR3 spans 14 amino acids. Germline loops: CDR1 SNHLY, CDR2 FYNNEI. The trim removed 2 bases at V and 8 bases at J, leaving 8 bases unmatched. The CDR3 reads CASSEIFGTEEAFF. CDR3 sequence (DNA): TGTGCCAGCAGTGAAATTTTTGGGACAGAAGAAGCTTTCTTT. Variable domain in full (rest from reference TRBV2 and TRBJ1-1): EPEVTQTPSHQVTQMGQEVILRCVPISNHLYFYWYRQILGQKVEFLVSFYNNEISEKSEIFDDQFSVERPDGSNFTLKIRSTKLEDSAMYFCASSEIFGTEEAFFGQGTRLTVV.

The J gene is TRBJ2-1, the V gene TRBV5-4, with D uncertain. The CDR3 contains 12 residues. The germline V and J ends were trimmed by 4 bases and 7 bases, with 9 bases remaining between them. Germline V CDR1 and CDR2: SGHNT, YYREEE (reference sequence). CDR3 nucleotides: TGTGCCAGCAGCCTGAAGCAGAATGAGCAGTTCTTC. Its translation is CASSLKQNEQFF.

The chain employs TRBV3-1 and TRBJ1-3; no definite D call. V was cut by 4 bases and J by 0 bases, with 13 bases left in between. The CDR3 is 16 residues long. Germline V CDR1 and CDR2: LGHDT, YNNKEL (reference sequence). For the CDR3, the DNA is TGTGCCAGCAGCCCCTCCCGGTTAAGCTCTGGAAACACCATATATTTT. It translates to CASSPSRLSSGNTIYF.

This clonotype was counted many times. The chain combines TRBV20-1 with TRBJ1-4, with D perhaps matching TRBD1 (6 bases). The germline gives CDR1 DFQATT, CDR2 SNEGSKA (reference sequence). V was pared by 4 bases and J by 3 bases, with 12 bases between. The CDR3 spans 14 residues. The CDR3 DNA is TGCAGTGCTATCCGGGGGCTGGCTAATGAAAAACTGTTTTTT. Translation: CSAIRGLANEKLFF.

This clonotype was counted many times. The rearrangement links TRBV6-5 to TRBJ1-2, with a tentative D call TRBD1 (5 bases). Trimming removed 1 base at V and 4 bases at J, with 10 bases between. The germline V gene encodes CDR1 MNHEY and CDR2 SVGAGI. This CDR3 has 14 residues. The CDR3, as DNA: TGTGCCAGCAGTTACTTAGGGACGTCCTATGGCTACACCTTC. Its protein product is CASSYLGTSYGYTF.

This chain links TRBV3-1 with TRBJ2-5, with D unresolved. There are 15 residues in the CDR3. Germline values: CDR1 LGHDT, CDR2 YNNKEL (reference sequence). V was shortened by 4 bases and J by 1 base, with 13 bases between the two germline ends. CDR3: CASSRESFSQETQYF. CDR3 in DNA: TGTGCCAGCAGCCGCGAGTCTTTCAGCCAAGAGACCCAGTACTTC.

V is TRBV14 and J is TRBJ2-2; no clear D gene. Germline V gives CDR1 SGHDN, CDR2 FVKESK. The V gene lost 1 base and the J gene lost 1 base, with 7 bases spanning the gap. CDR3 length: 15 residues. The CDR3 DNA follows: TGTGCCAGCAGCCAAGCCAGCTGGAACACCGGGGAGCTGTTTTTT. Residues: CASSQASWNTGELFF.